One sample yielded the 5 T cell receptor beta chains listed below, sequenced in a study of blood T cell repertoires in COVID-19. Here immunoSEQ multiplex PCR was the method, and the copy in TCRdb shows in-frame clones only, minus some. The sample carries 300,000 to 400,000 clones, about 87% recorded once. Sequenced sample: peripheral blood. The origin of the receptors is a woman aged 50 to 65 who had recovered from COVID-19.

This rearrangement joins TRBV11-2 to TRBJ1-2, with 7 bases aligning to TRBD1. The junction had 3 bases not matched to a gene; V was cut back by 4 bases and J by 4 bases. The CDR3 has 13 residues. Looked up from germline, CDR1 is SGHAT and CDR2 is FQNNGV. In DNA, the CDR3 is TGTGCCAGCAGCTGGGACAGCCTCTATGGCTACACCTTC. As protein: CASSWDSLYGYTF. Looking up the rest from reference TRBV11-2 and TRBJ1-2 gives the full variable domain: EAGVAQSPRYKIIEKRQSVAFWCNPISGHATLYWYQQILGQGPKLLIQFQNNGVVDDSQLPKDRFSAERLKGVDSTLKIQPAKLEDSAVYLCASSWDSLYGYTFGSGTRLTVV.

In DNA form, the CDR3 reads TGTGCCAGCAGTGGACTGGGGAATTCACCCCTCCACTTT. Translating it yields CASSGLGNSPLHF. V is TRBV6-6 and J is TRBJ1-6; D ambiguous. The germline CDR1 and CDR2 sequences are MNHNY and SVGAGI (reference sequence). V lost 5 bases and J lost 7, with 9 bases in between. The CDR3 loop spans 13 amino acids.

This clone was found a few times. The chain carries TRBV5-1 and TRBJ2-7, with TRBD1 matching 9 bases. Germline loops: CDR1 SGHRS, CDR2 YFSETQ. This CDR3 contains 14 residues. The V segment lost 2 bases and the J segment 5 bases; nucleotides outside the gene matches: 5. The CDR3 sequence is CASSLYRGHHEQYF. CDR3 sequence (DNA): TGCGCCAGCAGCTTATACAGGGGGCATCACGAGCAGTACTTC.

This clone appeared once. The chain links TRBV20-1 to TRBJ2-1; 13 positions agree with TRBD2. CDR3 length equals 15 residues. CDR1 is DFQATT, CDR2 SNEGSKA, per germline (reference sequence). The junction had 8 bases not matched to a gene; V was cut back by 3 bases and J by 9 bases. The CDR3 is CSASRGLAGVGEQFF. Written as DNA, the CDR3 is TGCAGTGCTAGTCGCGGACTAGCGGGAGTTGGTGAGCAGTTCTTC.

V and J are TRBV28 and TRBJ1-5; 7 positions match TRBD1. CDR1 is MDHEN, CDR2 SYDVKM, per germline. This CDR3 is built from 14 residues. The ends lost 5 bases at V and 4 bases at J; junction bases unmatched: 5. In DNA, the CDR3 is TGTGCCAGCAGTGAGACAGGGATAAATCAGCCCCAGCATTTT. Its protein product is CASSETGINQPQHF. The full variable domain, rest sourced from reference TRBV28 and TRBJ1-5, is DVKVTQSSRYLVKRTGEKVFLECVQDMDHENMFWYRQDPGLGLRLIYFSYDVKMKEKGDIPEGYSVSREKKERFSLILESASTNQTSMYLCASSETGINQPQHFGDGTRLSIL.